This T cell receptor beta chain derives from a study of blood T cell repertoires in COVID-19. About the study: Researchers got acute and convalescent COVID-19 samples from the United States, Italy and Spain. From T cells, B-cell-depleted T cells, or PBMCs came the material, which was cDNA or gDNA.

As handled by the study authors: Using reference gene primer amplification, nucleated cell counts were estimated. Only in-frame clones appear in the TCRdb table, and some are missing; sequencing was by immunoSEQ multiplex PCR. D and trimming were read from the DNA, whereas the V and J calls and clone size are those reported in that table. The repertoire holds around 260,000 clones, with approximately 91% as singletons. The junction had 7 bases not matched to a gene; V was cut back by 4 bases and J by 0 bases. This CDR3 spans 16 amino acids. Germline V gene data show CDR1 as SNHLY and CDR2 as FYNNEI. This chain joins TRBV2 and TRBJ1-1; 8 bases line up with TRBD1. This TCR was sampled from a woman aged 40 to 49 who had recovered from COVID-19. Sequencing was done on a sample of peripheral blood. The CDR3 is CASSGPGGSLNTEAFF. Here the CDR3 DNA reads TGTGCCAGCAGTGGCCCAGGGGGCTCGCTGAACACTGAAGCTTTCTTT. Drawing the rest from reference TRBV2 and TRBJ1-1, the complete variable domain is EPEVTQTPSHQVTQMGQEVILRCVPISNHLYFYWYRQILGQKVEFLVSFYNNEISEKSEIFDDQFSVERPDGSNFTLKIRSTKLEDSAMYFCASSGPGGSLNTEAFFGQGTRLTVV.